These 28 T cell receptor beta chains were sequenced from one sample in a study of blood T cell repertoires in COVID-19. Sequencing used immunoSEQ multiplex PCR; TCRdb keeps in-frame clones, though not all of them. In the table there are about 190,000 clones, 81% of which are singletons. Sequenced sample: peripheral blood. The source of these receptors is a woman at least 80 years old with COVID-19, enrolled during active disease.

This sequence joins TRBV3-1 (or the pseudogene TRBV3-2) and TRBJ2-1; D is perhaps TRBD1 (6 bases). Germline CDR1 and CDR2: LGHDT and YNNKEL (reference sequence). Trimming removed 3 bases at V and 8 bases at J, with 8 bases between. The CDR3 length is 12 residues. The CDR3 here is CASSQWGHEQFF. The CDR3, as DNA: TGTGCCAGCAGCCAGTGGGGGCATGAGCAGTTCTTC.

V is TRBV6-5 and J is TRBJ2-1, with D unclear. This CDR3 has 11 amino acids. V lost 7 bases and J lost 7, with 8 bases in between. CDR1 and CDR2 (germline): MNHEY, SVGAGI. The CDR3 nucleotides read TGTGCCAGCATGGCCGGGAATGAGCAGTTCTTC. Amino acid sequence: CASMAGNEQFF.

This rearrangement joins TRBV6-2 or TRBV6-3 to TRBJ2-7; TRBD2 matches 15 bases. The CDR3 loop spans 18 amino acids. V shed 4 bases, J shed 2 bases, and the junction held 9 bases outside the gene matches. CDR1 is MNHEY and CDR2 is SVGEGT in the germline V gene. The CDR3 coding sequence is TGTGCCAGCAGTTGGGATTCCGGGACTAGCGGGAGGACCTACGAGCAGTACTTC. It yields the protein CASSWDSGTSGRTYEQYF.

The V and J genes are TRBV7-9 and TRBJ2-1; TRBD2 matches 8 bases. The J segment lost 4 bases and the V segment lost 5 bases, leaving 7 bases of the junction unmatched. The CDR3 totals 15 residues. The germline CDR1 and CDR2 sequences are SEHNR and FQNEAQ (reference sequence). Written as DNA, the CDR3 is TGTGCCAGCAGCCTCACTAGCGGAGCATACAATGAGCAGTTCTTC. Protein sequence: CASSLTSGAYNEQFF.

Only one count was recorded for this clone. V gene TRBV6-6 combines with J gene TRBJ1-5, with D unresolved. Trimming took 5 bases from V and 3 from J, leaving 11 bases between them. Germline assignment: CDR1 MNHNY and CDR2 SVGAGI (reference sequence). The CDR3 length is 14 residues. In DNA form, the CDR3 reads TGTGCCAGCAGTGTAACAGCTATCAATCAGCCCCAGCATTTT. Translated: CASSVTAINQPQHF.

V gene TRBV5-1 combines with J gene TRBJ1-4; D is possibly TRBD1 (6 bases). Germline CDR1 SGHRS, CDR2 YFSETQ. The CDR3 covers 14 residues. V lost 3 bases and J lost 2, with 8 bases in between. CDR3: CASSSQGTNEKLFF. The CDR3 DNA reads TGCGCCAGCAGCTCACAGGGTACTAATGAAAAACTGTTTTTT.

This clone appeared a few times. V is TRBV10-3 and J is TRBJ1-5; 8 nucleotides agree with TRBD1. V lost 6 bases, J lost 0 bases, and 4 bases stayed unmatched. The CDR3 loop spans 15 amino acids. Germline V lookup: CDR1 ENHRY, CDR2 SYGVKD. The CDR3 protein is CAISWTGNSNQPQHF. In DNA, the CDR3 is TGTGCCATCAGCTGGACAGGGAATAGCAATCAGCCCCAGCATTTT.

Worth noting for this clone: The same CDR3 can be traced to other DNA sequences in this sample. The rearrangement uses TRBV24-1 and TRBJ1-1; D may be TRBD1 (5 bases). This CDR3 has 15 residues. V dropped 4 bases and J dropped 5 bases, with 16 bases sitting between them. Per the germline V gene, CDR1 is KGHDR and CDR2 is SFDVKD. In nucleotides, the CDR3 is TGTGCCACCAGTGACTCCGGGACGGGAGGGACTGAAGCTTTCTTT. This encodes CATSDSGTGGTEAFF.

The chain joins TRBV10-3 to TRBJ2-3; possible D gene TRBD2, 7 bases. V was shortened by 2 bases and J by 9 bases, with 18 bases between the two germline ends. Germline CDR1 ENHRY, CDR2 SYGVKD. The CDR3 extends over 15 amino acids. The CDR3 sequence is CAISELGGEGQTQYF. The DNA of the CDR3 is TGTGCCATCAGTGAGCTAGGGGGGGAGGGCCAAACGCAGTATTTT.

This clone was seen once. This chain uses TRBV5-6 with TRBJ1-1, with unresolved D. Between the trimmed V and J ends, which lost 3 bases and 0 bases, there was a span of 9 bases. The CDR3 is 14 amino acids. Germline V lookup: CDR1 SGHDT, CDR2 YYEEEE. The CDR3 nucleotides are TGTGCCAGCAGCTCGGAGGGATTGAACACTGAAGCTTTCTTT. Protein product: CASSSEGLNTEAFF.

This clone appeared a single time. The genes are TRBV30 and TRBJ2-2; 8 nucleotides align to TRBD1. Germline V gene data show CDR1 as GTSNPN and CDR2 as SVGIG (reference sequence). V lost 3 bases to trimming and J lost 5 bases; unmatched junction nucleotides: 5. The CDR3 sequence is 14 residues long. CDR3: CAWRRQGKTGELFF. CDR3 DNA: TGTGCCTGGAGACGACAGGGGAAAACCGGGGAGCTGTTTTTT.

This chain links TRBV10-3 with TRBJ1-1; the D gene is possibly TRBD1 (6 bases). Germline V gene data show CDR1 as ENHRY and CDR2 as SYGVKD. V was trimmed by 0 bases and J by 5 bases, leaving 13 bases between them. The CDR3 has 15 residues. CDR3 bases: TGTGCCATCAGTGAGTCTTCACAGGGTGGTACTGAAGCTTTCTTT. Translating it yields CAISESSQGGTEAFF.

The J gene is TRBJ2-4, the V gene TRBV11-2; the match to TRBD2 covers 11 bases. This CDR3 comprises 17 residues. Germline-derived CDR1 and CDR2 are SGHAT and FQNNGV. Unmatched junction bases numbered 5, after V lost 1 base and J lost 3 bases. CDR3 bases: TGTGCCAGCAGCTTAGTCCTAGCGGGGGGTCTCAAAAACATTCAGTACTTC. Translation: CASSLVLAGGLKNIQYF. The variable domain in full, with the rest retrieved from reference TRBV11-2 and TRBJ2-4, is EAGVAQSPRYKIIEKRQSVAFWCNPISGHATLYWYQQILGQGPKLLIQFQNNGVVDDSQLPKDRFSAERLKGVDSTLKIQPAKLEDSAVYLCASSLVLAGGLKNIQYFGAGTRLSVL.

In this sample, this clone turned up a few times. The chain is built from TRBV2 and TRBJ1-5; a possible D gene is TRBD1 (6 bases). Deletions cut 7 bases from V and 1 base from J, with 8 bases between. The CDR3 is 13 residues long. Germline CDR1 is SNHLY and CDR2 is FYNNEI. The CDR3 sequence: CASKGGSNQPQHF. The CDR3 bases are TGTGCCAGCAAGGGGGGGAGCAATCAGCCCCAGCATTTT. Supplemented by reference TRBV2 and TRBJ1-5, the full variable domain reads EPEVTQTPSHQVTQMGQEVILRCVPISNHLYFYWYRQILGQKVEFLVSFYNNEISEKSEIFDDQFSVERPDGSNFTLKIRSTKLEDSAMYFCASKGGSNQPQHFGDGTRLSIL.

The V and J genes are TRBV11-2 and TRBJ2-1, with TRBD2 identical over 9 bases. Germline V gene lookup returns CDR1 SGHAT and CDR2 FQNNGV. This CDR3 region has 14 residues. With V trimmed by 8 bases and J by 4 bases, 6 bases remained unmatched. CDR3 residues: CASQGSGGYNEQFF. CDR3 nucleotides: TGTGCCAGCCAGGGGAGCGGGGGGTACAATGAGCAGTTCTTC.

The genes are TRBV6-2 or TRBV6-3 and TRBJ2-3; D gene ambiguous. V was shortened by 2 bases and J by 0 bases, with 12 bases between the two germline ends. The CDR3 covers 16 residues. The germline CDR1 and CDR2 sequences are MNHEY and SVGEGT. DNA of the CDR3: TGTGCCAGCAGTTACCTCCTTCTAGTTAGCACAGATACGCAGTATTTT. Translation: CASSYLLLVSTDTQYF.

The chain is built from TRBV7-2 and TRBJ1-4; weak D call: TRBD1 (5 bases). The V gene's germline CDR1 is SGHTA and CDR2 FQGNSA. Trimming shortened V by 7 bases and J by 5 bases, and 17 bases separated the two germline ends. The CDR3 runs to 15 residues. CDR3 in DNA: TGTGCCAGCACCCTAATGGGGCAGCCCAATGAAAAACTGTTTTTT. As protein: CASTLMGQPNEKLFF. Complete variable domain (other parts from reference TRBV7-2 and TRBJ1-4): GAGVSQSPSNKVTEKGKDVELRCDPISGHTALYWYRQSLGQGLEFLIYFQGNSAPDKSGLPSDRFSAERTGGSVSTLTIQRTQQEDSAVYLCASTLMGQPNEKLFFGSGTQLSVL.

V and J are TRBV3-1 (or the pseudogene TRBV3-2) and TRBJ1-4; D might be TRBD1 (6 bases). The CDR3 runs 14 residues. Germline V gives CDR1 LGHDT, CDR2 YNNKEL (reference sequence). The V and J ends lost 1 base and 10 bases respectively, with 13 bases between them. The CDR3 region has the DNA TGTGCCAGCAGCCAAGGCGACAGGCTTGGAAAACTGTTTTTT. The encoded protein is CASSQGDRLGKLFF.

The count of this clone is one. J is TRBJ2-3 and V is TRBV27; D remains unclear. There are 12 residues in the CDR3. The germline V and J ends were trimmed by 6 bases and 4 bases, with 8 bases remaining between them. From germline, CDR1 is MNHEY and CDR2 SMNVEV (reference sequence). The CDR3 here is CASRSLSDTQYF. CDR3 in DNA: TGTGCCAGCAGAAGCTTGTCAGATACGCAGTATTTT.

This clone was recorded only once. J is TRBJ2-4 and V is TRBV7-8, with D maybe TRBD2 (5 bases). Germline V gives CDR1 SGHVS, CDR2 FQNEAQ. CDR3 length equals 15 residues. V lost 4 bases to trimming and J lost 7 bases, with 17 bases between them. The CDR3 nucleotides are TGTGCCAGCAGCTCATACGCGGAGAGAGGGAACATTCAGTACTTC. It encodes CASSSYAERGNIQYF.

In its sample, this clone was seen once. The gene calls are TRBV19 and TRBJ1-2; the match to TRBD1 covers 8 bases. Germline trimming cut 7 bases from V and 6 bases from J; bases unmatched to any gene: 7. The CDR3 has 13 residues. Per the germline V gene, CDR1 is LNHDA and CDR2 is SQIVND (reference sequence). In DNA form, the CDR3 reads TGTGCCAGTAAAGAGGGCAGGGGGCATGGCTACACCTTC. Protein: CASKEGRGHGYTF.

J is TRBJ2-5 and V is TRBV2; possible D gene TRBD1, 6 bases. Germline V gene sequence: CDR1 SNHLY, CDR2 FYNNEI. V lost 3 bases and J lost 5, with 16 bases in between. The CDR3 is made up of 15 amino acids. The CDR3 nucleotides read TGTGCCAGCAGTGACTTTGTAGGGGGTTCGGAGACCCAGTACTTC. Amino acids: CASSDFVGGSETQYF.

This clone has more than one count but fewer than ten. The CDR3 spells CAISHGLAGMETQYF. The CDR3 DNA is TGTGCCATCAGCCATGGACTAGCGGGAATGGAGACCCAGTACTTC. This chain connects TRBV10-3 to TRBJ2-5, with TRBD2 matching 12 bases. V was clipped by 6 bases and J by 5 bases; unmatched bases: 7. Germline CDR1 is ENHRY and CDR2 is SYGVKD. There are 15 residues in the CDR3.

In this sample, this clone turned up a few times. V is TRBV28 and J is TRBJ2-5, with 8 nucleotides matching TRBD1. With 1 base clipped from V and 4 bases from J, the junction kept 8 bases outside the gene matches. The CDR3 is 16 residues long. Germline lookup yields CDR1 MDHEN and CDR2 SYDVKM. CDR3: CASSLYQGALGETQYF. Written as DNA, the CDR3 is TGTGCCAGCAGTTTATATCAGGGGGCCCTCGGAGAGACCCAGTACTTC.

J is TRBJ2-2 and V is TRBV5-1; 8 bases map to TRBD2. With 4 bases clipped from V and 4 bases from J, the junction kept 6 bases outside the gene matches. The CDR3 sequence is 15 residues long. The V gene's germline CDR1 is SGHRS and CDR2 YFSETQ. CDR3 in amino acids: CASSPRGGSTGELFF. CDR3 DNA: TGCGCCAGCAGCCCCCGGGGGGGATCCACCGGGGAGCTGTTTTTT. Variable domain in full (rest from reference TRBV5-1 and TRBJ2-2): KAGVTQTPRYLIKTRGQQVTLSCSPISGHRSVSWYQQTPGQGLQFLFEYFSETQRNKGNFPGRFSGRQFSNSRSEMNVSTLELGDSALYLCASSPRGGSTGELFFGEGSRLTVL.

The chain uses TRBV6-5 and TRBJ2-1; unclear D gene. V lost 9 bases and J 4 bases, leaving 7 bases between the germline ends. Germline V gene data show CDR1 as MNHEY and CDR2 as SVGAGI. The CDR3 contains 11 residues. Written as DNA, the CDR3 is TGTGCCAGTCACAGATACAATGAGCAGTTCTTC. Translation: CASHRYNEQFF.

This chain uses TRBV10-3 with TRBJ1-4; D uncertain. Trimming took off 3 bases at V and 0 bases at J, with 5 bases between the two ends. The germline V gene encodes CDR1 ENHRY and CDR2 SYGVKD. The CDR3 consists of 14 residues. The CDR3 spells CAISDIATNEKLFF. CDR3 nucleotide sequence: TGTGCCATCAGTGATATTGCAACTAATGAAAAACTGTTTTTT.

The rearrangement links TRBV6-1 to TRBJ2-5, with D hard to call. CDR3 length equals 13 residues. Germline V gene sequence: CDR1 MNHNS, CDR2 SASEGT. V lost 2 bases, J lost 4 bases, and 8 bases lay in between. The CDR3 here is CASSEFRVETQYF. The CDR3 DNA follows: TGTGCCAGCAGTGAATTTCGGGTAGAGACCCAGTACTTC.